A selection of T cell receptor beta chains follows, all from one sample in a study of memory CD4+ T cells and cytomegalovirus serostatus. Profiling relied on immunoSEQ multiplex PCR, and the TCRdb table lists in-frame clones only, not all of them. The sample carries some 53,000 clones, just under 80% recorded once. The source material was memory CD4+ T cells from blood. These TCRs come from an adult in good health and CMV-seronegative. Both conserved end residues are part of each CDR3. Each record gives: V gene, clone size, J gene, D gene, CDR3 DNA, CDR3 protein. A D gene is named only where the DNA matches it firmly. Clone size appears in some rows only: once, few, many, or a class for an expanded clone.

TRBV9,-,TRBJ2-2,-,TGTGCCAGCAGCGTAGTTCTAGGGGGGGAGCTGTTTTTT,CASSVVLGGELFF
TRBV10-3,-,TRBJ2-5,TRBD2,TGTGCCATCAGTGAGTCCCCGACTAGCGGGGGGCAAGAGACCCAGTACTTC,CAISESPTSGGQETQYF
TRBV5-6,-,TRBJ1-3,TRBD1,TGTGCCAGTGGGACAGTACACATATCCGGCTCTGGAAACACCATATATTTT,CASGTVHISGSGNTIYF
TRBV7-2,-,TRBJ2-7,-,TGTGCCAGCAGCTTATCTCGGTCGTCACGTACAGGTTTCTACGAGCAGTACTTC,CASSLSRSSRTGFYEQYF
TRBV5-1,few,TRBJ2-7,-,TGCGCCAGCAGCTTAGCCGACAGTAGGATTGCCTACGAGCAGTACTTC,CASSLADSRIAYEQYF
TRBV30,-,TRBJ2-5,-,TGTGCCTGGAGCGGAAACCAAGAGACCCAGTACTTC,CAWSGNQETQYF
TRBV18,few,TRBJ1-2,TRBD1,TGTGCCAGCTACAACCCGAGGGACAGGGGGGATGGCTACACCTTC,CASYNPRDRGDGYTF
TRBV18,-,TRBJ2-7,-,TGTGCCAGCTCACCAGTAGCCGCCGGGGTGATCTACGAGCAGTACTTC,CASSPVAAGVIYEQYF
TRBV27,-,TRBJ2-1,-,TGTGCCAGCAGCCATAGGGACATATACAATGAGCAGTTCTTC,CASSHRDIYNEQFF
TRBV2,-,TRBJ1-1,-,TGTGCCAGCAGTGAAAGGGCAAGATTGAACACTGAAGCTTTCTTT,CASSERARLNTEAFF
TRBV28,-,TRBJ1-3,TRBD1,TGTGCCAGCAGTTTATCGGGGACAGGGTATGGAAACACCATATATTTT,CASSLSGTGYGNTIYF
TRBV5-1,-,TRBJ2-3,TRBD2,TGCGCCAGCAGGCCTAGCGGCCTCACAGATACGCAGTATTTT,CASRPSGLTDTQYF
TRBV5-4,-,TRBJ1-2,-,TGTGCCAGCAGCTTGGCAGGGAACTATGGCTACACCTTC,CASSLAGNYGYTF
TRBV5-1,-,TRBJ2-5,-,TGCGCCAGCAGCTTGGCCGGTGCAAACGGGGAGACCCAGTACTTC,CASSLAGANGETQYF
TRBV7-3,few,TRBJ2-3,-,TGTGCCAGCAGCTTACGCGAAGATACGCAGTATTTT,CASSLREDTQYF
TRBV6-1,-,TRBJ1-2,-,TGTGCCAGCAGTGAAGCGAGTACCTTCTATGGCTACACCTTC,CASSEASTFYGYTF
TRBV9,-,TRBJ2-7,-,TGTGCCAGCGGGGGTCTCCACGAGCAGTACTTC,CASGGLHEQYF
TRBV5-1,-,TRBJ1-1,-,TGCGCCAGCAGCTGGGGACGGAACACTGAAGCTTTCTTT,CASSWGRNTEAFF
TRBV27,-,TRBJ2-1,-,TGTGCCAGCAGTTTACGATGGGGGGACAATGAGCAGTTCTTC,CASSLRWGDNEQFF
TRBV10-3,medium-sized,TRBJ1-1,-,TGTGCCATCAGTGAGTCGTGGAGGAACACTGAAGCTTTCTTT,CAISESWRNTEAFF
TRBV7-2,-,TRBJ2-5,-,TGTGCCAGCAACGACAGAGTACAAGAGACCCAGTACTTC,CASNDRVQETQYF
TRBV5-1,once,TRBJ2-1,-,TGCGCCAGCAGCTCGTCGGGGGCCAGCTCCTACAATGAGCAGTTCTTC,CASSSSGASSYNEQFF
TRBV5-6,-,TRBJ1-1,-,TGTGCCAGCAGCCTACCCGGCTTGGGGGTCGACACTGAAGCTTTCTTT,CASSLPGLGVDTEAFF